This T cell receptor beta chain was identified during a study of blood T cell repertoires in COVID-19. Turning to the study itself: PBMCs, B-cell-depleted T cells, or T cells were the source of the cDNA or gDNA that made up the material.

Methods used by the authors: Amplification of reference gene primers was used by the study to estimate nucleated cell counts. The data were produced by immunoSEQ multiplex PCR, yet TCRdb's version contains in-frame clones alone and is incomplete. V, J and clone size are taken as reported in that table, and D and trimming were inferred from the DNA itself. This table holds 150,000 to 200,000 clones, around four fifths found once. The germline V gene has CDR1 MDHEN and CDR2 SYDVKM. Trimming stripped 7 bases from V and 3 bases from J, with 7 bases between. This CDR3 is 12 amino acids long. Sequencing input: peripheral blood. This rearrangement joins TRBV28 to TRBJ1-5; D gene ambiguous. The clonotype comes from a woman younger than 45 with acute or convalescent COVID-19. CDR3 sequence reads: CASTRINQPQHF. The CDR3 coding sequence is TGTGCCAGCACCAGGATCAATCAGCCCCAGCATTTT.